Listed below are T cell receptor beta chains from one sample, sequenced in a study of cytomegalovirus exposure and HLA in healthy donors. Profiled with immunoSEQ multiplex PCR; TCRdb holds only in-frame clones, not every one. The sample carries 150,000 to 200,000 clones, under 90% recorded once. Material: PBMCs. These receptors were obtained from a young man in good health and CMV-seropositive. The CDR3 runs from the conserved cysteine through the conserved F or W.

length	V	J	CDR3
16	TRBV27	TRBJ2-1	CASSLIGGSPYNEQFF
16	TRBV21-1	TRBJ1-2	CASSKTRDGFGDGYTF
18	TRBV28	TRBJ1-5	CAIKPAAILEIRGQPQHF
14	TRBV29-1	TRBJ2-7	CSVETWGLIHEQYF
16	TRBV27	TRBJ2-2	CASSFQGSVNTGELFF
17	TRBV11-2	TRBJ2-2	CASSPLVETGGTGELFF
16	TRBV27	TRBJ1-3	CASSPRTGTSGNTIYF
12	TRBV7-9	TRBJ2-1	CASSIRGSEQFF
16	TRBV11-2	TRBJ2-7	CASSFGASGNSYEQYF
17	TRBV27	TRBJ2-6	CASSFRDRGSGANVLTF
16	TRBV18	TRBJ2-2	CASSPLGQGNTGELFF
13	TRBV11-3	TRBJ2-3	CASNVRSTDTQYF
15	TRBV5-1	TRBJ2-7	CASSLGQGDLNEQYF
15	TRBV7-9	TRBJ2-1	CASSPEGVAGNEQFF
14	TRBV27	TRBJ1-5	CASSFGDSNQPQHF
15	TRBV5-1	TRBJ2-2	CASSLAAGATGELFF
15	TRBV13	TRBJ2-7	CASSFQLAGEGEQYF
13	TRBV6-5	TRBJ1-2	CASSRTVDYGYTF
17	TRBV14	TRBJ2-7	CASSPPRGTGERYEQYF
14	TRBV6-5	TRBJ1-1	CASSPLFMNTEAFF
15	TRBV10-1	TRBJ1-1	CASSESKGRGTEAFF
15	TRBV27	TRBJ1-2	CASSPWDRRPYGYTF
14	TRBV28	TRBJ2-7	CASSFPSGPHEQYF
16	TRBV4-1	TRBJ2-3	CASSQIVARSTDTQYF
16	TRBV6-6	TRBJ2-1	CASSSFGQGAYNEQFF
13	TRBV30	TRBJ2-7	CAWSVLAGDEQYF
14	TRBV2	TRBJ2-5	CASLRTDSQETQYF
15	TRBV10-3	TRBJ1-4	CAISEAGTGGEKLFF
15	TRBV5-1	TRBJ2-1	CASSLPGLDGNEQFF
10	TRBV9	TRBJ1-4	CASSVGMGHF
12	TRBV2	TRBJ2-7	CASRTGRNEQYF
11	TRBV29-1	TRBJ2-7	CSVESPYEQYF
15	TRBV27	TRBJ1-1	CASSLWGTGNTEAFF
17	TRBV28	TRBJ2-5	CASSPGTSGSIRETQYF
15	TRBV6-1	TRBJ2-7	CASSEPGQVLYEQYF
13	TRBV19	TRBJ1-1	CASSSGRDAEAFF
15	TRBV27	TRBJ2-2	CASSISGADTGELFF
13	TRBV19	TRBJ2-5	CASSPQGGETQYF
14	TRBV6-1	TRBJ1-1	CASSEVGGDTEAFF
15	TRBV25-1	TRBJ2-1	CASSSFSGGYNEQFF
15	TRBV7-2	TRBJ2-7	CASSSAPSGYYEQYF
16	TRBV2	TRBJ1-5	CASLWDRRDSNQPQHF
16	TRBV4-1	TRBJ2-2	CASSQDPSGGAGELFF
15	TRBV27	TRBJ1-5	CASRWAGDSNQPQHF
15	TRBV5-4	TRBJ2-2	CASSPKLQGTGELFF
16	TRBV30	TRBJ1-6	CAWSVLSRGVGSPLHF
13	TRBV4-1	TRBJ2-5	CASSQVPEETQYF